Following are 29 T cell receptor beta chains from one sample sequenced in a study of metastatic and nonmetastatic thyroid tumors. TCRdb re-analyzed the PCR reads using MiXCR. The sample records around 20,000 clones, over 25% being singletons. Prior to thyroid surgery, none of the patients had received any treatment. Sequencing was done on a sample of blood. The receptors here all came from a female donor with papillary thyroid cancer or a benign thyroid nodule (not recorded which). Some clones in this sample may be carry-over from other donors' samples.

In this sample, this clone is medium-sized. The J gene is TRBJ1-1, the V gene TRBV6-1, with D maybe TRBD1 (6 bases). V lost 8 bases to trimming and J lost 7 bases, with 11 bases between them. The length of the CDR3 is 11 residues. Germline lookup yields CDR1 MNHNS and CDR2 SASEGT. The CDR3 loop is CASGWGREAFF. CDR3 DNA sequence: TGTGCCAGCGGCTGGGGGCGTGAAGCTTTCTTT.

This clone has a handful of counts. The chain employs TRBV19 and TRBJ2-1, with a tentative D call TRBD2 (5 bases). Germline-derived CDR1 and CDR2 are LNHDA and SQIVND (reference sequence). V lost 3 bases and J lost 4, with 10 bases in between. This CDR3 is 14 amino acids long. The CDR3 DNA follows: TGTGCCAGTAGTATGACGGGAACTTACAATGAGCAGTTCTTC. As protein: CASSMTGTYNEQFF.

This rearrangement joins TRBV20-1 to TRBJ1-1; D is ambiguous. The CDR3 covers 13 residues. V was shortened by 1 base and J by 2 bases, with 8 bases between the two germline ends. Germline V gives CDR1 DFQATT, CDR2 SNEGSKA (reference sequence). CDR3 protein: CSARVPQNTEAFF. CDR3 DNA sequence: TGCAGTGCTAGAGTTCCTCAAAACACTGAAGCTTTCTTT.

This clone has a count of ten or more. The V gene is TRBV11-2, the J gene TRBJ1-3; the D gene is possibly TRBD1 (5 bases). Trimming removed 7 bases from V and 1 base from J, with 14 bases in between. Germline CDR1 is SGHAT and CDR2 is FQNNGV. The CDR3 consists of 15 residues. CDR3 bases: TGTGCCAGCACTTGGGGGTCACCTTCTGGAAACACCATATATTTT. This codes for CASTWGSPSGNTIYF.

Only a few counts were recorded for this clone. This chain joins TRBV6-1 and TRBJ2-7; TRBD2 aligns across 10 bases. This CDR3 has 11 residues. Looked up from germline, CDR1 is MNHNS and CDR2 is SASEGT. Trimming removed 6 bases from V and 7 bases from J; junction bases left unmatched: 0. The CDR3 DNA is TGTGCCAGCAGACTAGCGGGAGAGCAGTACTTC. Translated: CASRLAGEQYF.

This clone was observed at least ten times. J is TRBJ2-5 and V is TRBV3-1; TRBD2 matches at 8 bases. This CDR3 contains 20 residues. Germline V lookup: CDR1 LGHDT, CDR2 YNNKEL (reference sequence). V lost 3 bases and J lost 9; bases outside the gene matches: 27. The CDR3 is CASSHPSRAGVNMWGSAQYF. Here the CDR3 DNA reads TGTGCCAGCAGCCACCCGAGTCGAGCGGGAGTAAACATGTGGGGGTCGGCCCAGTACTTC.

The V gene is TRBV7-8, the J gene TRBJ2-7, with 15 bases identical to TRBD2. Germline CDR1 is SGHVS and CDR2 is FQNEAQ. V gave up 1 base and J gave up 5 bases; unmatched junction bases: 0. This CDR3 is built from 15 residues. CDR3 residues: CASSLGTSGRDEQYF. CDR3 in DNA: TGTGCCAGCAGCTTAGGGACTAGCGGGAGGGACGAGCAGTACTTC. The variable domain in full, with the rest retrieved from reference TRBV7-8 and TRBJ2-7, is GAGVSQSPRYKVAKRGQDVALRCDPISGHVSLFWYQQALGQGPEFLTYFQNEAQLDKSGLPSDRFFAERPEGSVSTLKIQRTQQEDSAVYLCASSLGTSGRDEQYFGPGTRLTVT.

This clone was observed at least ten times. The V call is TRBV2, the J call TRBJ2-7; TRBD2 might be the D (6 bases). Germline CDR1 is SNHLY and CDR2 is FYNNEI. V lost 7 bases, J lost 6 bases, and 25 bases lay in between. CDR3 length equals 16 residues. The CDR3 DNA follows: TGTGCCAGCACCTACGATCCAACTAGCCCCGGGACCGAGCAGTACTTC. This codes for CASTYDPTSPGTEQYF.

This clone was seen a few times. This chain uses TRBV6-1 with TRBJ2-7; 8 bases line up with TRBD1. V was pared by 6 bases and J by 7 bases, with 5 bases of the junction left unmatched. There are 12 residues in the CDR3. Germline assignment: CDR1 MNHNS and CDR2 SASEGT. This CDR3 is CASSRTGLEQYF. CDR3 coding DNA: TGTGCCAGCAGCCGGACAGGGCTTGAGCAGTACTTC.

Written as DNA, the CDR3 is TGTGCCACCAGCGATAGCGGGGGGGCCGATGAGCAGTTCTTC. Amino acids: CATSDSGGADEQFF. The genes are TRBV15 and TRBJ2-1; 11 bases match TRBD2. This CDR3 is built from 14 residues. The ends lost 5 bases at V and 8 bases at J; junction bases unmatched: 5. CDR1 is LNHNV and CDR2 is YYDKDF in the germline V gene (reference sequence).

This clone was observed a handful of times. The V and J genes are TRBV18 and TRBJ1-5; D not resolved. The V end was cut by 3 bases, the J end by 4 bases, with 10 bases between. The CDR3 sequence is 14 residues long. The germline V gene has CDR1 KGHSH and CDR2 LQKENI. CDR3 sequence reads: CASSPGRQNQPQHF. The CDR3 DNA sequence: TGTGCCAGCTCACCCGGGAGACAAAATCAGCCCCAGCATTTT.

The chain links TRBV7-2 to TRBJ2-7; TRBD1 might be the D (6 bases). V was cut by 5 bases and J by 5 bases, with 19 bases left in between. The germline V gene has CDR1 SGHTA and CDR2 FQGNSA. The CDR3 length is 15 residues. CDR3 region: CASSRSTGKYHEQYF. CDR3 in DNA: TGTGCCAGCAGCCGTAGTACAGGGAAATACCACGAGCAGTACTTC.

The J gene is TRBJ2-3, the V gene TRBV7-3; D gene uncertain. CDR3 length: 13 amino acids. The V gene lost 0 bases and the J gene lost 3 bases, with 4 bases spanning the gap. From germline, CDR1 is SGHTA and CDR2 FQGTGA. DNA for the CDR3: TGTGCCAGCAGCTTAACTGAGACAGATACGCAGTATTTT. Protein product: CASSLTETDTQYF. The full variable domain, with the rest looked up from reference TRBV7-3 and TRBJ2-3, is GAGVSQTPSNKVTEKGKYVELRCDPISGHTALYWYRQSLGQGPEFLIYFQGTGAADDSGLPNDRFFAVRPEGSVSTLKIQRTERGDSAVYLCASSLTETDTQYFGPGTRLTVL.

This chain links TRBV12-3 or TRBV12-4 with TRBJ2-3, with 10 bases aligning to TRBD2. The ends lost 5 bases at V and 4 bases at J; junction bases unmatched: 9. This CDR3 has 16 amino acids. As DNA, the CDR3 is TGTGCCAGCAGTGAGACTAGCGGGTTAACTCCAGATACGCAGTATTTT. Translated: CASSETSGLTPDTQYF.

V is TRBV6-1 and J is TRBJ1-2, with D tentatively TRBD1 (6 bases). Germline CDR1 and CDR2: MNHNS and SASEGT. Trimming shortened V by 6 bases and J by 3 bases, and 11 bases separated the two germline ends. The length of the CDR3 is 13 residues. For the CDR3, the DNA is TGTGCCAGCAGAACTCAGGGGTACTATGGCTACACCTTC. Translation: CASRTQGYYGYTF.

This clone was found many times. V is TRBV7-9 and J is TRBJ2-7; possibly TRBD2 for D (5 bases). V shed 2 bases and J shed 2 bases, with 10 bases lying between them. The CDR3 has 14 residues. Germline lookup yields CDR1 SEHNR and CDR2 FQNEAQ (reference sequence). CDR3 sequence reads: CASSLNGVAYEQYF. CDR3 bases: TGTGCCAGCAGCTTAAACGGGGTGGCCTACGAGCAGTACTTC.

This sequence joins TRBV27 and TRBJ2-7, with 8 bases fitting TRBD2. In germline, CDR1 is MNHEY, CDR2 SMNVEV (reference sequence). CDR3 size: 15 residues. V shed 7 bases, J shed 6 bases, and the junction held 14 bases outside the gene matches. The chain's CDR3 is CASTPLNLGRGEQYF. CDR3 sequence (DNA): TGTGCCAGCACCCCGTTAAATCTCGGGAGGGGCGAGCAGTACTTC.

This clone is labeled medium-sized. CDR3: CASKAEYTEAFF. CDR3 DNA: TGTGCCAGCAAAGCGGAATACACTGAAGCTTTCTTT. V usage is TRBV6-1 and J usage is TRBJ1-1; D gene unclear. This CDR3 is 12 amino acids long. Per the germline V gene, CDR1 is MNHNS and CDR2 is SASEGT. Trimming cost V 7 bases and J 3 bases, with 9 bases left between them.

The chain couples TRBV11-2 to TRBJ2-1, with unresolved D. The end of the DNA fits TRBJ2-7 better, so the J call may be wrong. The CDR3 has 13 amino acids. Germline V gene lookup returns CDR1 SGHAT and CDR2 FQNNGV. The CDR3 DNA reads TGTGCCAGCAGCATAGGAACACTTCAGGAGCAGTACTTC. It is translated as CASSIGTLQEQYF.

The table lists this clone with many counts. The chain is built from TRBV7-8 and TRBJ2-1; 10 nucleotides match TRBD2. The germline gives CDR1 SGHVS, CDR2 FQNEAQ. V lost 6 bases to trimming and J lost 8 bases; unmatched junction nucleotides: 10. The CDR3 loop spans 15 amino acids. CDR3: CASSPSGRAIDEQFF. Here the CDR3 DNA reads TGTGCCAGCAGTCCAAGCGGGAGGGCGATCGATGAGCAGTTCTTC.

Within the sample, this clone is medium-sized. The chain links TRBV28 to TRBJ2-7; D not certain. The CDR3 spans 16 residues. V lost 2 bases, J lost 2 bases, and 16 bases lay in between. The germline gives CDR1 MDHEN, CDR2 SYDVKM. CDR3 amino acids: CASSLAAAGNAYEQYF. DNA of the CDR3: TGTGCCAGCAGTTTAGCGGCGGCAGGCAATGCCTACGAGCAGTACTTC.

This clone was found many times. An end of the junction does not agree with germline; a read error may underlie this. This chain joins TRBV5-6 and TRBJ2-3; TRBD1 might be the D (6 bases). The germline gives CDR1 SGHDT, CDR2 YYEEEE. The CDR3 has 14 residues. The CDR3 bases are TGTGCCAGCAGCTTGGCCAGGGGCACGGATACGCAGTATTTT. This encodes CASSLARGTDTQYF.

In this sample, this clone turned up many times. The chain combines TRBV5-5 with TRBJ2-2; D uncertain. The germline gives CDR1 SGHKS, CDR2 YYEKEE (reference sequence). The CDR3 extends over 13 amino acids. The V end was cut by 1 base, the J end by 6 bases, with 7 bases between. The CDR3, as DNA: TGTGCCAGCAGCTTGTTGGATTCCGGGGAGCTGTTTTTT. This gives the protein CASSLLDSGELFF.

This clone has ten or more counts. V usage is TRBV2 and J usage is TRBJ1-5, with no clear D. V was trimmed by 2 bases and J by 3 bases, leaving 17 bases between them. Germline lookup yields CDR1 SNHLY and CDR2 FYNNEI. This CDR3 spans 17 amino acids. CDR3 sequence reads: CASSEWLGSVNNQPQHF. The DNA for the CDR3 is TGTGCCAGCAGTGAATGGTTGGGCAGTGTAAACAATCAGCCCCAGCATTTT.

This clone occurred many times. Distinct nucleotide sequences in the sample also encode this CDR3. The chain combines TRBV7-3 with TRBJ2-2; the D gene is possibly TRBD2 (6 bases). The germline V gene encodes CDR1 SGHTA and CDR2 FQGTGA. V lost 2 bases and J 8 bases, leaving 9 bases between the germline ends. The CDR3 is made up of 13 amino acids. The CDR3 sequence: CASSLHGGGELFF. The CDR3 DNA is TGTGCCAGCAGCTTACATGGGGGGGGGGAGCTGTTTTTT.

There are many counts of this clone. V is TRBV9 and J is TRBJ1-2; 7 positions match TRBD1. The CDR3 extends over 15 amino acids. CDR1 is SGDLS and CDR2 is YYNGEE in the germline V gene. J lost 4 bases, V lost 4 bases, and 10 bases had no gene match. The CDR3 loop is CASSPRQGTGYGYTF. DNA for the CDR3: TGTGCCAGCAGCCCACGACAGGGTACCGGCTATGGCTACACCTTC.

This clone was seen a handful of times. The chain has TRBV12-3 or TRBV12-4 and TRBJ1-2; 10 bases map to TRBD1. Trimming at V came to 5 bases and at J to 5 bases, leaving 2 bases not matched to a gene. This CDR3 region has 13 residues. The CDR3 sequence: CASSPGQGYGYTF. The DNA for the CDR3 is TGTGCCAGCAGTCCGGGACAGGGGTATGGCTACACCTTC.

This clone was seen at least ten times. The chain combines TRBV7-2 with TRBJ2-7; 15 nucleotides match TRBD2. The CDR3 is 15 amino acids. Per germline, CDR1 SGHTA and CDR2 FQGNSA. V trimming: 3 bases; J trimming: 3 bases; junction bases outside the gene matches: 0. The DNA for the CDR3 is TGTGCCAGCAGCTTGGGACTAGCGGGAGGCTACGAGCAGTACTTC. It codes for CASSLGLAGGYEQYF. Variable domain in full (rest from reference TRBV7-2 and TRBJ2-7): GAGVSQSPSNKVTEKGKDVELRCDPISGHTALYWYRQSLGQGLEFLIYFQGNSAPDKSGLPSDRFSAERTGGSVSTLTIQRTQQEDSAVYLCASSLGLAGGYEQYFGPGTRLTVT.

The chain is built from TRBV6-2 or TRBV6-3 and TRBJ1-1, with D possibly TRBD1 on 5 matching bases. There are 11 residues in the CDR3. V was cut by 6 bases and J by 9 bases, with 11 bases left in between. Germline V gene sequence: CDR1 MNHEY, CDR2 SVGEGT. CDR3 region: CASSRASQAFF. The CDR3 DNA is TGTGCCAGCAGCAGGGCGTCGCAAGCTTTCTTT.